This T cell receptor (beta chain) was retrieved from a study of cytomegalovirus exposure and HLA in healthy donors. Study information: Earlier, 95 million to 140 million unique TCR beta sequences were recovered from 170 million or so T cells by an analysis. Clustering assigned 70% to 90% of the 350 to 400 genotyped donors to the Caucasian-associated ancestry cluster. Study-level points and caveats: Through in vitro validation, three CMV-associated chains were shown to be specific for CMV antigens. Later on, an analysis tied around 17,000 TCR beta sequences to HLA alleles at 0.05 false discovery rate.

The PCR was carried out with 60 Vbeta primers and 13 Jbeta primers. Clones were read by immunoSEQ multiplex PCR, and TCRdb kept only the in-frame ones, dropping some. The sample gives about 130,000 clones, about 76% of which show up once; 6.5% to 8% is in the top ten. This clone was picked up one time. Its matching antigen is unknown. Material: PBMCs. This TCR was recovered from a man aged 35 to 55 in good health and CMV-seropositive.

The CDR3 protein is CASSALSGQTAYEQYF. In nucleotides, the CDR3 is TGTGCCAGCAGTGCACTCTCGGGTCAGACAGCCTACGAGCAGTACTTC. This chain joins TRBV6-1 and TRBJ2-7; D is perhaps TRBD1 (5 bases). V lost 4 bases and J lost 2, with 18 bases in between. The CDR3 is made up of 16 amino acids. The germline CDR1 and CDR2 sequences are MNHNS and SASEGT.